Below, one T cell receptor beta chain is given with its context. Method: immunoSEQ multiplex PCR; TCRdb's copy keeps in-frame clones and lacks some. The top ten hold about 0.32% of the sample, which has roughly 410,000 clones, 96% seen once. This sample stems from a study of shared clonotypes between healthy human individuals. The clonotype was recovered from a man in his thirties or forties in good health. What was sequenced was memory CD8+ T cells sorted from blood. Subset reported: CD45RO+ cells pooled with CCR7-negative TemRA cells.

In DNA, the CDR3 is TGCGCCAGCAGCTTCACGGTAAACTACGAGCAGTACTTC. Translation gives CASSFTVNYEQYF. The chain is built from TRBV5-1 and TRBJ2-7; no reliable D call. The V gene lost 2 bases and the J gene lost 3 bases, with 9 bases spanning the gap. Germline V gives CDR1 SGHRS, CDR2 YFSETQ. This CDR3 contains 13 residues.